This entry features one TCR beta chain sequence. The data are from a study of shared clonotypes between healthy human individuals. The CDR3 is made up of 15 amino acids. V lost 1 base, J lost 1 base, and 10 bases lay in between. Germline lookup yields CDR1 KGHSH and CDR2 LQKENI. Genomic DNA for unsorted samples was obtained from 80 million to 100 million PBMCs. Assay execution took place at the deep level. Splitting of each subset's genomic DNA was done evenly across several immunoSEQ plates. Around 28,000 T cell genomes (about 0.3 ug DNA) went into each PBMC replicate. The method was immunoSEQ multiplex PCR; TCRdb's version includes in-frame clones alone and lacks a portion of them. The table shows 450,000 to 500,000 clones, with 81% occurring only once.

Sequencing was done on a sample of PBMCs. This chain joins TRBV18 and TRBJ1-1, with D possibly TRBD1 on 5 matching bases. This sequence was found in a woman between 40 and 55 years old in good health. Some clones in this sample may be carry-over from other donors' samples. The CDR3 reads CASSPRVGTNTEAFF. In DNA form, the CDR3 reads TGTGCCAGCTCACCACGCGTGGGGACGAACACTGAAGCTTTCTTT.